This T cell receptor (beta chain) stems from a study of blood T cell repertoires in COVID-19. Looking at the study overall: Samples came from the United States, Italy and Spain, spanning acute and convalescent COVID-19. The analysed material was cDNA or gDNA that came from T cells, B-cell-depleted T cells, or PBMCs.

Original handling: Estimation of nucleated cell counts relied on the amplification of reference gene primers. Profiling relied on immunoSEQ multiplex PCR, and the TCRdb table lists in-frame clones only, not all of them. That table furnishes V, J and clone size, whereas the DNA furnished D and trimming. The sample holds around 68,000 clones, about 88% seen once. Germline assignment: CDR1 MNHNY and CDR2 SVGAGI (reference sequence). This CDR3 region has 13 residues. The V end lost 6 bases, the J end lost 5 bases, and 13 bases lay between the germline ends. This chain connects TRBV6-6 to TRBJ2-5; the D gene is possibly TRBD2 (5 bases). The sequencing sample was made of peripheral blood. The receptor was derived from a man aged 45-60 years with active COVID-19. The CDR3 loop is CASRAGAGETQYF. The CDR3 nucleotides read TGTGCCAGCAGGGCGGGCGCTGGGGAGACCCAGTACTTC.